These T cell receptor beta chains were read from a single sample in a study of blood T cell repertoires in COVID-19. Profiling relied on immunoSEQ multiplex PCR, and the TCRdb table lists in-frame clones only, not all of them. This sample yields some 96,000 clones, of which 90% are seen a single time; about 1.8% belongs to the top ten. Sequenced sample: peripheral blood. The receptors were gathered from a man between 60 and 75 years old with acute or convalescent COVID-19. Both conserved end residues are part of each CDR3. A D gene is named only where the DNA matches it firmly. Only part of the rows carry a size: once, few, many, or a class if the clone is expanded.

v_gene: TRBV7-9; j_gene: TRBJ1-6; abundance: -; d_gene: -; CDR3aa: CASSQRGGNSPLHF; CDR3nt: TGTGCCAGCAGCCAAAGGGGCGGTAATTCACCCCTCCACTTT
v_gene: TRBV3-1/TRBV3-2; j_gene: TRBJ1-3; abundance: -; d_gene: TRBD1; CDR3aa: CASSPRQGAGGNTIYF; CDR3nt: TGTGCCAGCAGCCCTCGACAGGGGGCGGGTGGAAACACCATATATTTT
v_gene: TRBV3-1/TRBV3-2; j_gene: TRBJ1-3; abundance: -; d_gene: TRBD1; CDR3aa: CASSRAQGVTGNTIYF; CDR3nt: TGTGCCAGCAGCCGAGCACAGGGGGTCACTGGAAACACCATATATTTT
v_gene: TRBV18; j_gene: TRBJ2-6; abundance: -; d_gene: TRBD1; CDR3aa: CASSSSLTGTGANVLTF; CDR3nt: TGTGCCAGCTCATCTTCGTTGACAGGGACTGGGGCCAACGTCCTGACTTTC
v_gene: TRBV5-1; j_gene: TRBJ2-3; abundance: -; d_gene: -; CDR3aa: CASSLRTGSDTQYF; CDR3nt: TGCGCCAGCAGCTTGCGAACAGGGTCAGATACGCAGTATTTT
v_gene: TRBV5-1; j_gene: TRBJ1-4; abundance: -; d_gene: -; CDR3aa: CASSLEGDEKLFF; CDR3nt: TGCGCCAGCAGCTTGGAGGGGGACGAAAAACTGTTTTTT
v_gene: TRBV2; j_gene: TRBJ1-3; abundance: once; d_gene: -; CDR3aa: CASRQDTTGNTIYF; CDR3nt: TGTGCCAGCAGGCAGGACACTACTGGAAACACCATATATTTT
v_gene: TRBV5-1; j_gene: TRBJ2-5; abundance: -; d_gene: -; CDR3aa: CASSLGLRETQYF; CDR3nt: TGCGCCAGCAGCTTGGGGTTACGGGAGACCCAGTACTTC
v_gene: TRBV2; j_gene: TRBJ2-3; abundance: once; d_gene: -; CDR3aa: CASSSDNDTQYF; CDR3nt: TGTGCCAGCAGTTCAGATAACGATACGCAGTATTTT
v_gene: TRBV30; j_gene: TRBJ1-5; abundance: -; d_gene: -; CDR3aa: CAWSPGNNQPQHF; CDR3nt: TGTGCCTGGAGTCCCGGGAACAATCAGCCCCAGCATTTT
v_gene: TRBV19; j_gene: TRBJ2-5; abundance: medium-sized; d_gene: TRBD2; CDR3aa: CASSIGLAGAGYQETQYF; CDR3nt: TGTGCCAGTAGTATAGGGCTAGCGGGGGCCGGGTACCAAGAGACCCAGTACTTC
v_gene: TRBV18; j_gene: TRBJ1-2; abundance: -; d_gene: -; CDR3aa: CASSPGSRGFYGYTF; CDR3nt: TGTGCCAGCTCACCGGGGTCAAGGGGTTTTTATGGCTACACCTTC
v_gene: TRBV5-5; j_gene: TRBJ1-2; abundance: -; d_gene: -; CDR3aa: CASSTQGNYGYTF; CDR3nt: TGTGCCAGCAGCACACAGGGAAACTATGGCTACACCTTC
v_gene: TRBV5-1; j_gene: TRBJ1-1; abundance: -; d_gene: -; CDR3aa: CASSWVVGANTEAFF; CDR3nt: TGCGCCAGCAGCTGGGTTGTCGGAGCGAACACTGAAGCTTTCTTT
v_gene: TRBV5-6; j_gene: TRBJ1-4; abundance: -; d_gene: TRBD1; CDR3aa: CASSGWTGTGEKLFF; CDR3nt: TGTGCCAGCAGCGGGTGGACAGGGACAGGAGAAAAACTGTTTTTT
v_gene: TRBV2; j_gene: TRBJ1-2; abundance: -; d_gene: -; CDR3aa: CASSVSGYGYTF; CDR3nt: TGTGCCAGCAGTGTTTCGGGGTATGGCTACACCTTC
v_gene: TRBV5-1; j_gene: TRBJ1-1; abundance: -; d_gene: TRBD1; CDR3aa: CASSVGSGQGRTEAFF; CDR3nt: TGCGCCAGCAGCGTGGGTTCGGGACAGGGAAGGACTGAAGCTTTCTTT
v_gene: TRBV29-1; j_gene: TRBJ1-1; abundance: -; d_gene: -; CDR3aa: CSVVGSLNTEAFF; CDR3nt: TGCAGCGTTGTGGGCAGCCTGAACACTGAAGCTTTCTTT